This T cell receptor beta chain derives from a study of a mutant IDH1 vaccine in newly diagnosed glioma. For the study at large: Vaccination started 4-6 weeks after radiotherapy alone, or with temozolomide cycles. Treated patients had a mean age of about 40 years and a sex split that was around 60% male and roughly 40% female.

The time point here: week 23, last vaccination. In the vaccine, a single dose held 300 ug of the mutant IDH1 20-mer peptide, along with topical imiquimod. Using immunoSEQ multiplex PCR, the repertoire was profiled, and TCRdb retains in-frame clones only, with some absent. The table has around 39,000 clones, roughly 80% seen once. Looked up from germline, CDR1 is SGHTA and CDR2 is FQGTGA. The CDR3 covers 13 residues. V dropped 3 bases and J dropped 7; count of bases not matched to a gene: 4. With regard to this clone: What it binds is unknown.

The chain carries TRBV7-3 and TRBJ1-1; 8 bases agree with TRBD1. This sequence originates from a woman under 30 with glioma. Some clones in this sample may be carry-over from other donors' samples. The sample here was PBMCs, taken from a glioma patient whose treatment included an IDH1 peptide vaccine. The CDR3 coding sequence is TGTGCCAGCAGCTTGAAACAGGGGGGTGAAGCTTTCTTT. Translating it yields CASSLKQGGEAFF.